Below are 13 T cell receptor beta chains sequenced from a single sample in a study of identifying expanded T cells in peripheral blood. Measured with immunoSEQ multiplex PCR; TCRdb has only the in-frame clones, and not every one. The table includes more than 85,000 clones, 88% detected once. The sample was blood. The receptor set was obtained from a person aged 18 to 75 in good health.

This clone was detected once. J is TRBJ2-7 and V is TRBV27; perhaps TRBD1 as D (6 bases). Per the germline V gene, CDR1 is MNHEY and CDR2 is SMNVEV (reference sequence). Trimming shortened V by 10 bases and J by 2 bases, and 15 bases separated the two germline ends. The CDR3 has 13 amino acids. The CDR3 loop is CATTGTSPYEQYF. The CDR3 DNA is TGTGCCACCACCGGGACATCACCCTACGAGCAGTACTTC.

V usage is TRBV4-2 and J usage is TRBJ1-2, with 7 bases identical to TRBD1. V lost 0 bases and J lost 8; bases outside the gene matches: 15. The CDR3 has 17 residues. Germline V gene data show CDR1 as LGHNA and CDR2 as YNFKEQ. Written as DNA, the CDR3 is TGTGCCAGCAGCCAAGATAGTGACAGGGCGGACGGAAAAGGCTACACCTTC. This sequence encodes CASSQDSDRADGKGYTF.

This chain joins TRBV4-1 and TRBJ2-3, with TRBD1 as a possible D gene (5 bases). Between the trimmed V and J ends, which lost 4 bases and 7 bases, there was a span of 15 bases. The CDR3 has 14 residues. CDR1 is MGHRA and CDR2 is YSYEKL in the germline V gene. The CDR3 protein is CASSPAEGVYTQYF. The CDR3 DNA follows: TGCGCCAGCAGCCCCGCTGAAGGGGTCTATACGCAGTATTTT.

The J gene is TRBJ1-1, the V gene TRBV2; maybe TRBD1 (5 bases). V dropped 6 bases and J dropped 6 bases, with 14 bases sitting between them. CDR3 size: 13 residues. The germline V gene encodes CDR1 SNHLY and CDR2 FYNNEI. CDR3 bases: TGTGCCAGCAGGCCGGGGCGCCAAGCTGAAGCTTTCTTT. It yields the protein CASRPGRQAEAFF.

V usage is TRBV29-1 and J usage is TRBJ2-7, with 11 bases fitting TRBD1. The CDR3 is 13 amino acids. Germline V gene lookup returns CDR1 SQVTM and CDR2 ANQGSEA. The J segment lost 3 bases and the V segment lost 4 bases, leaving 2 bases of the junction unmatched. CDR3 DNA: TGCAGCGTTGCCGGGACAGGGGGCTACGAGCAGTACTTC. This translates into CSVAGTGGYEQYF.

The J gene is TRBJ1-1, the V gene TRBV7-9; 7 nucleotides match TRBD1. CDR3 length: 15 residues. With V trimmed by 2 bases and J by 2 bases, 5 bases remained unmatched. From germline, CDR1 is SEHNR and CDR2 FQNEAQ (reference sequence). CDR3 sequence (DNA): TGTGCCAGCAGCTTAACGTACAGGGGTAACACTGAAGCTTTCTTT. This sequence encodes CASSLTYRGNTEAFF.

This chain links TRBV11-3 with TRBJ1-3; 11 bases line up with TRBD1. Per the germline V gene, CDR1 is SGHNT and CDR2 is YENEEA. With V trimmed by 1 base and J by 3 bases, 5 bases remained unmatched. CDR3 length: 17 residues. In nucleotides, the CDR3 is TGTGCCAGCAGCTTAGCCCCGGGACAGGGGGTTGGAAACACCATATATTTT. Protein product: CASSLAPGQGVGNTIYF.

This chain joins TRBV6-1 and TRBJ2-5, with D perhaps TRBD1 (6 bases). V dropped 7 bases and J dropped 5 bases, with 20 bases sitting between them. The CDR3 has 15 residues. CDR1 is MNHNS, CDR2 SASEGT, per germline. The CDR3 sequence is CASTHLVGARETQYF. Written as DNA, the CDR3 is TGTGCCAGCACCCATCTTGTGGGGGCACGGGAGACCCAGTACTTC.

This chain uses TRBV29-1 with TRBJ1-2; TRBD1 might be the D (6 bases). The CDR3 has 13 residues. Trimming stripped 3 bases from V and 3 bases from J, with 11 bases between. Looked up from germline, CDR1 is SQVTM and CDR2 is ANQGSEA. In DNA form, the CDR3 reads TGCAGCGTTGATCCAGGGGTCGACTATGGCTACACCTTC. As protein: CSVDPGVDYGYTF.

The chain employs TRBV7-2 and TRBJ2-2; no clear D. The CDR3 loop spans 12 amino acids. V was trimmed by 5 bases and J by 8 bases, leaving 9 bases between them. Germline values: CDR1 SGHTA, CDR2 FQGNSA. The CDR3 here is CASSPHMGELFF. In DNA form, the CDR3 reads TGTGCCAGCAGCCCCCACATGGGGGAGCTGTTTTTT.

The CDR3 protein is CASSQGDWAVSGELFF. Written as DNA, the CDR3 is TGCGCCAGCAGCCAAGGGGACTGGGCGGTCTCCGGGGAGCTGTTTTTT. The J gene is TRBJ2-2, the V gene TRBV4-1; a weak D match, TRBD2 (6 bases). The CDR3 totals 16 residues. Trimming pared 1 base from V and 6 bases from J, leaving 15 bases between. In germline, CDR1 is MGHRA, CDR2 YSYEKL.

The chain has TRBV10-1 and TRBJ2-3; D is unclear. The germline V and J ends were trimmed by 2 bases and 8 bases, with 5 bases remaining between them. CDR1 and CDR2 from the germline V gene are WNHNN and SYGVQD (reference sequence). The CDR3 sequence is 11 residues long. The CDR3 reads CASSEVVTQYF. The CDR3, as DNA: TGCGCCAGCAGTGAGGTGGTTACGCAGTATTTT.

The rearrangement joins TRBV10-3 to TRBJ2-1, with 10 bases fitting TRBD1. CDR3 length: 13 amino acids. CDR1 and CDR2 (germline): ENHRY, SYGVKD. With V trimmed by 10 bases and J by 3 bases, 3 bases remained unmatched. The CDR3 region has the DNA TGTGCCACCCGGACAGGGGGCTACAATGAGCAGTTCTTC. Protein product: CATRTGGYNEQFF.